One sample yielded the 2 T cell receptor beta chains listed below, sequenced in a study of shared clonotypes between healthy human individuals (dated by TCRdb to the early 2020s). Library preparation employed the immunoSEQ multiplex PCR assay. TCRdb retrieved this table from immuneACCESS and kept in-frame rearrangements only. Not all clones are present; in checked studies, unresolved V genes account for under half, and no reason is known for the remainder. In this sample the table shows some 900,000 clones, around three quarters of which occur a single time. The ten largest clones add up to approximately 1.5% of the sample. The sample taken for sequencing was memory CD4+ T cells sorted from blood. The cell subset or site label corresponds to: CD45RA-negative fraction. Source of these receptors: a man younger than 35 in good health.

The chain uses TRBV7-9 and TRBJ1-4, with unresolved D. CDR3 length: 15 amino acids. Germline loops: CDR1 SEHNR, CDR2 FQNEAQ (reference sequence). V was cut by 6 bases and J by 8 bases, with 19 bases left in between. The CDR3 DNA sequence: TGTGCCAGCAGAATAGGTTCCAAGGAAGGAGAAAAACTGTTTTTT. Translating it yields CASRIGSKEGEKLFF.

The J gene is TRBJ2-1, the V gene TRBV10-3; the D is unclear. This CDR3 is built from 15 residues. Germline loops: CDR1 ENHRY, CDR2 SYGVKD. Trimming removed 2 bases from V and 15 bases from J, with 23 bases in between. The CDR3 DNA reads as TGTGCCATCAGTGAGAATGGACCCAGTTCTGACGAATCGTTCTTC. It is translated as CAISENGPSSDESFF.